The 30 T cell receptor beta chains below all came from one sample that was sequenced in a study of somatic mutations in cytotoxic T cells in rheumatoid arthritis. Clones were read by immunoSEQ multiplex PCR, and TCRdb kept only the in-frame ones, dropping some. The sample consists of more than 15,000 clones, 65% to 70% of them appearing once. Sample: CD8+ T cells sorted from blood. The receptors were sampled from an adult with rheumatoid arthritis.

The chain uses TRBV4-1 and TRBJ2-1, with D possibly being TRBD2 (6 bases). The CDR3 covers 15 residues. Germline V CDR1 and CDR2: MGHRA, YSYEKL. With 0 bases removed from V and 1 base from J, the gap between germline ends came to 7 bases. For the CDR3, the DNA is TGCGCCAGCAGCCAAGATCGGGGGTCCTACAATGAGCAGTTCTTC. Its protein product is CASSQDRGSYNEQFF.

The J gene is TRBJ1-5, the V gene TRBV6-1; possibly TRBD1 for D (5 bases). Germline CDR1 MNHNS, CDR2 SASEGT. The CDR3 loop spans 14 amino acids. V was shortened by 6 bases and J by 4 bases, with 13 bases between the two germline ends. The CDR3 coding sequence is TGTGCCAGCAGACCCGACAGACAGAATCAGCCCCAGCATTTT. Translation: CASRPDRQNQPQHF.

The CDR3 DNA reads as TGTGCCACCAGCAGAGGCAAGGGGGAGTTCGAAAAACTGTTTTTT. It encodes CATSRGKGEFEKLFF. This chain uses TRBV15 with TRBJ1-4, with D maybe TRBD1 (6 bases). Germline-derived CDR1 and CDR2 are LNHNV and YYDKDF (reference sequence). This CDR3 comprises 15 residues. V dropped 1 base and J dropped 8 bases, with 14 bases sitting between them.

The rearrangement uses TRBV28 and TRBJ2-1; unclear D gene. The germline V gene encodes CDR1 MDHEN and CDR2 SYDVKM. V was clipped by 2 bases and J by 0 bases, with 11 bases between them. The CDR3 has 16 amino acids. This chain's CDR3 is CASSLIALHSYNEQFF. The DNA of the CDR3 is TGTGCCAGCAGTTTAATAGCCCTCCACTCCTACAATGAGCAGTTCTTC.

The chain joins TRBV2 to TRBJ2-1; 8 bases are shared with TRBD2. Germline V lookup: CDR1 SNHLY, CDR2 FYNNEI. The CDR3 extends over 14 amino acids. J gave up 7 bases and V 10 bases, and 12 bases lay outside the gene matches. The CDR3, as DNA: TGTGCCACCCGGGGGGGGGTCTTTACAAATGAGCAGTTCTTC. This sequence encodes CATRGGVFTNEQFF.

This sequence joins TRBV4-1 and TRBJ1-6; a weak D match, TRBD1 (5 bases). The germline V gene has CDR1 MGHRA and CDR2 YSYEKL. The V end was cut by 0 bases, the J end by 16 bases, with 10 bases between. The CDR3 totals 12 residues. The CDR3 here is CASSQEAGGLHF. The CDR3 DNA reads TGCGCCAGCAGCCAAGAGGCGGGGGGTCTCCACTTT.

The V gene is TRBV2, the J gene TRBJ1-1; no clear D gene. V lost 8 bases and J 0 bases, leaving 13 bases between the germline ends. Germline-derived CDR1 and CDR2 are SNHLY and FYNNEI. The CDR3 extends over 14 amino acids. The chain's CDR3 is CASGLEVMNTEAFF. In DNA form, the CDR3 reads TGTGCCAGCGGGCTGGAAGTAATGAACACTGAAGCTTTCTTT.

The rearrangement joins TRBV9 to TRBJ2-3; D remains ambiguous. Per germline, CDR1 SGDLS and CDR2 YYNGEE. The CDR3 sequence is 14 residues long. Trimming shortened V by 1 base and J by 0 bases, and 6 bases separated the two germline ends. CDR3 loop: CASSVLGSTDTQYF. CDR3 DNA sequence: TGTGCCAGCAGCGTACTAGGAAGCACAGATACGCAGTATTTT.

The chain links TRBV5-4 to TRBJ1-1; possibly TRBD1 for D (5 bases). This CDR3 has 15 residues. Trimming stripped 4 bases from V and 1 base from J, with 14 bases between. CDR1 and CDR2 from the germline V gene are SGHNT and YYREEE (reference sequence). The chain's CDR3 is CASSHSAGQNTEAFF. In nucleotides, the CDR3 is TGTGCCAGCAGCCATAGCGCGGGGCAGAACACTGAAGCTTTCTTT.

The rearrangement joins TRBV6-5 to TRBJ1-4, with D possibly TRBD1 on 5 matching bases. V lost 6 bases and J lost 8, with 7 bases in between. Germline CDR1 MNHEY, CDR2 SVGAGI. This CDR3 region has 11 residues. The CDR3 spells CASRKGEKLFF. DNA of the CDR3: TGTGCCAGCAGGAAGGGGGAAAAACTGTTTTTT.

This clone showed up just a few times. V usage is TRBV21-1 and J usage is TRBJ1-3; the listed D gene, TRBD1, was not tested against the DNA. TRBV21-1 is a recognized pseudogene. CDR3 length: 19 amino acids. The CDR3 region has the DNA TGTGCCAGCAGCAAGCTCAGGGGGTCGGGAGAAAGCTCTGGAAACACCATATATTTT. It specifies CASSKLRGSGESSGNTIYF.

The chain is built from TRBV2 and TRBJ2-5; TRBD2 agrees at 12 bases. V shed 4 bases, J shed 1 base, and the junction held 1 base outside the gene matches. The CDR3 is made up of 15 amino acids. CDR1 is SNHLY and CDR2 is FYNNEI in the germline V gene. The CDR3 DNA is TGTGCCAGCAGTGGACTAGCGGGGGTCCAAGAGACCCAGTACTTC. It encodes CASSGLAGVQETQYF.

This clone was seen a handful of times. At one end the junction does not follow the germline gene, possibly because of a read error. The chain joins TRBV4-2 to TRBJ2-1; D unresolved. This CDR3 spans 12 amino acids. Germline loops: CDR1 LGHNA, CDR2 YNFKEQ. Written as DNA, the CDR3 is TGTGCCAGCAGCCAAGATCCCGACTCCATACTCTTC. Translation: CASSQDPDSILF.

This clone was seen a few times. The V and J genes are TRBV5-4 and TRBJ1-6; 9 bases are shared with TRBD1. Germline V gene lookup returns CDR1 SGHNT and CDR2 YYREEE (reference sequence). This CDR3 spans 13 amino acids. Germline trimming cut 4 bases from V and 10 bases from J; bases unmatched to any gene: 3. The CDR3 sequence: CASSGTGFSPLHF. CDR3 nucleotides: TGTGCCAGCAGCGGGACAGGGTTCTCACCCCTCCACTTT.

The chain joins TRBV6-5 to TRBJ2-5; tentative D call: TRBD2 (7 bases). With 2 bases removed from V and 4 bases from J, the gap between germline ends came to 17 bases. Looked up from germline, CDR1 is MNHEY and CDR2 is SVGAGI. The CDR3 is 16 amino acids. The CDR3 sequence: CASSYPLGGEGETQYF. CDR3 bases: TGTGCCAGCAGTTACCCCCTAGGGGGGGAAGGAGAGACCCAGTACTTC.

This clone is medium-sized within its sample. Here the CDR3 reads CASSWNRIDNEQFF. The CDR3 region has the DNA TGTGCCAGCAGTTGGAATCGGATAGACAATGAGCAGTTCTTC. The V gene is TRBV6-5, the J gene TRBJ2-1; no definite D call. V was pared by 4 bases and J by 5 bases, with 12 bases between. The CDR3 consists of 14 residues. Looked up from germline, CDR1 is MNHEY and CDR2 is SVGAGI.

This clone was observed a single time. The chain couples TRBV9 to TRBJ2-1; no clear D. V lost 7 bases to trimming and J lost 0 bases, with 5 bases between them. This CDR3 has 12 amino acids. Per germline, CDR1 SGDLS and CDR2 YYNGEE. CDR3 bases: TGTGCCAGCGTAAGCTCCTACAATGAGCAGTTCTTC. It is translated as CASVSSYNEQFF.

Here the CDR3 DNA reads TGCAGCGTTAGGGGACTAGGCGAAGAGACCCAGTACTTC. Translation gives CSVRGLGEETQYF. V gene TRBV29-1 combines with J gene TRBJ2-5, with 8 nucleotides matching TRBD2. Per the germline V gene, CDR1 is SQVTM and CDR2 is ANQGSEA. Losses at the gene ends were 5 bases for V and 3 bases for J; bases not matched to a gene: 5. The CDR3 has 13 residues. Looking up the rest from reference TRBV29-1 and TRBJ2-5 gives the full variable domain: SAVISQKPSRDICQRGTSLTIQCQVDSQVTMMFWYRQQPGQSLTLIATANQGSEATYESGFVIDKFPISRPNLTFSTLTVSNMSPEDSSIYLCSVRGLGEETQYFGPGTRLLVL.

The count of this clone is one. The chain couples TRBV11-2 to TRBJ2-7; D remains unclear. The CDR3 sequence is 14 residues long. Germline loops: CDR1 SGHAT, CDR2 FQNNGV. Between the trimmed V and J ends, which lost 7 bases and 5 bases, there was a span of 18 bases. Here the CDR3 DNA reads TGTGCCAGCAAGAATCCCCTTCCCGCCGACGAGCAGTACTTC. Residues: CASKNPLPADEQYF.

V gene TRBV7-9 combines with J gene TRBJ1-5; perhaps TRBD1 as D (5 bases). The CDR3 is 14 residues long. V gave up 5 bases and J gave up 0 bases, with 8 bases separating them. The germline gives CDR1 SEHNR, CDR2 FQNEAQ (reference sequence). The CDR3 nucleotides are TGTGCCAGCAGCCATCAGGGTAGCAATCAGCCCCAGCATTTT. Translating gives CASSHQGSNQPQHF.

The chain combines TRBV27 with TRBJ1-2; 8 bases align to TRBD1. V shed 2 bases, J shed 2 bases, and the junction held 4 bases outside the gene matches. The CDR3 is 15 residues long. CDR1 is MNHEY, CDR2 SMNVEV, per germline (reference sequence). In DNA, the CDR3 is TGTGCCAGCAGTTTAATCCAGGGGGCGAACTATGGCTACACCTTC. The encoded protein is CASSLIQGANYGYTF.

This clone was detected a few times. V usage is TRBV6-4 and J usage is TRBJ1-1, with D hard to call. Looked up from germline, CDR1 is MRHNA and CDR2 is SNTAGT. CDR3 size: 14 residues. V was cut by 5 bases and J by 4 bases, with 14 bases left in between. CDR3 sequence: CASSKEGSVTEAFF. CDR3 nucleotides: TGTGCCAGCAGTAAAGAGGGTTCCGTCACTGAAGCTTTCTTT.

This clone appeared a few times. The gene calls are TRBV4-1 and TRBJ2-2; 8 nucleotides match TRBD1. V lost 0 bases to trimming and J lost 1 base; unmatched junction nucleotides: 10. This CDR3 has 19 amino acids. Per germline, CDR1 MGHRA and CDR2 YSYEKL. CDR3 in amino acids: CASSQEESDRVVNTGELFF. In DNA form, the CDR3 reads TGCGCCAGCAGCCAAGAAGAATCGGACAGGGTGGTGAACACCGGGGAGCTGTTTTTT.

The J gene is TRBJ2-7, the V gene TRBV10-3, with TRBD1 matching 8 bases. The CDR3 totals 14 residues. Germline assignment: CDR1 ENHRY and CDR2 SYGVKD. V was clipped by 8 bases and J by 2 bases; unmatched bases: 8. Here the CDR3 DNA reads TGTGCCATCGGGGACGGGACAGGAGCCTACGAGCAGTACTTC. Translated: CAIGDGTGAYEQYF.

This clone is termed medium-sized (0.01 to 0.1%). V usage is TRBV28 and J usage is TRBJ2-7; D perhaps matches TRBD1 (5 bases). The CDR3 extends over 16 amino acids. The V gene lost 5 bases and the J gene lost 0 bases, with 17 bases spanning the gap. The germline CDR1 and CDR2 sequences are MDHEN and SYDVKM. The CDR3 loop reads CASSIIFGDSSYEQYF. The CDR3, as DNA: TGTGCCAGCAGTATCATCTTCGGCGACAGCTCCTACGAGCAGTACTTC.

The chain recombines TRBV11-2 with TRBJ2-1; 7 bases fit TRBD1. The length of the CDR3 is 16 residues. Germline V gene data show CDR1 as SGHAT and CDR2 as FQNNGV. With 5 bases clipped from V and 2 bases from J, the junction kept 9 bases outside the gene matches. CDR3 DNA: TGTGCCAGCAGCCTCTCGACAGGGATCCCCTACAATGAGCAGTTCTTC. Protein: CASSLSTGIPYNEQFF. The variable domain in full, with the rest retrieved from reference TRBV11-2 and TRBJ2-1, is EAGVAQSPRYKIIEKRQSVAFWCNPISGHATLYWYQQILGQGPKLLIQFQNNGVVDDSQLPKDRFSAERLKGVDSTLKIQPAKLEDSAVYLCASSLSTGIPYNEQFFGPGTRLTVL.

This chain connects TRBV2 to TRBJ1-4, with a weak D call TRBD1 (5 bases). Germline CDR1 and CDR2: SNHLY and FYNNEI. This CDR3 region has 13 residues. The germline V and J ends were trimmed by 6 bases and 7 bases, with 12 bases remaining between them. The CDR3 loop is CASRIGDGEKLFF. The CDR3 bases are TGTGCCAGCAGGATAGGGGACGGTGAAAAACTGTTTTTT.

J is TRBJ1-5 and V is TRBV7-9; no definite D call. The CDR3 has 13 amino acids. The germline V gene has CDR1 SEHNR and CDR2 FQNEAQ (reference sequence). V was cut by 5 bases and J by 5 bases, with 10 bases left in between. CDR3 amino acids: CASSTGHDQPQHF. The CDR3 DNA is TGTGCCAGCAGCACGGGCCATGATCAGCCCCAGCATTTT.

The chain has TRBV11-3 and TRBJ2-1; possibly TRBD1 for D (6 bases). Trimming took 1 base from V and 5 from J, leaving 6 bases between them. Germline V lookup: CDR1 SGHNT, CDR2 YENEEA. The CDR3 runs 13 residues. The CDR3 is CASSLAGDNEQFF. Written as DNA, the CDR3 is TGTGCCAGCAGCTTAGCAGGGGACAATGAGCAGTTCTTC.

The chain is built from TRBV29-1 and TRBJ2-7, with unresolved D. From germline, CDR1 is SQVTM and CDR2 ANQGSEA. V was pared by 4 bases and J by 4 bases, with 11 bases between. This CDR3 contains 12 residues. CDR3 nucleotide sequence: TGCAGCGTTGGAGGACCCAATTACGAGCAGTACTTC. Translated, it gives CSVGGPNYEQYF.